The T cell receptor beta chain described here comes from a study of vaccination and CD4 T cells after COVID-19. Overall study: Convalescent donors: six male, four female; seven Caucasian, two Asian, one multiracial, two Hispanic. As control conditions, cultures were given either a CEFX pool serving as positive control, an HIV-1 Nef pool, or no peptide at all.

Sequencing of the DNA from cultured CD4+ T cells was carried out with the Oncomine TCR Beta short-read assay. CD4+ T cells were cultured, and genomic DNA was extracted from them. TCRdb re-derived calls from the PCR reads in MiXCR, one entry per CDR3 protein. The repertoire consists of approximately 10,000 distinct CDR3 sequences, with approximately 51% occurring once and the leading ten covering approximately 40%. Study conclusions and caveats: Convalescent patients had a median around 90% of post-vaccine SARS-CoV-2-reactive clones that were detected only after vaccination, not before it.

This clonotype occurred a few times. Antigen specificity is unknown. Trimming removed 4 bases from V and 8 bases from J; junction bases left unmatched: 13. Germline V lookup: CDR1 LNHNV, CDR2 YYDKDF (reference sequence). The CDR3 runs to 16 residues. Treatment: approximately nine-day PBMC culture with coronavirus spike peptide pools or control peptides (ViraFEST assay). The rearrangement uses TRBV15 and TRBJ1-4; 7 bases line up with TRBD1. This TCR was sampled from a human donor who had recovered from COVID-19. The sequencing input was CD4+ T cells from blood, cultured in vitro. CDR3 in amino acids: CATSNLPRGGGEKLFF. The CDR3 DNA sequence: TGTGCCACCAGCAATCTACCCCGGGGAGGGGGCGAAAAACTGTTTTTT.